A selection of T cell receptor beta chains follows, all from one sample in a study of cytomegalovirus exposure and HLA in healthy donors. Repertoires were generated with immunoSEQ multiplex PCR, while TCRdb's copy carries only in-frame clones and drops some. Altogether 110,000 to 150,000 clones are present, just over 90% being singletons, with the ten largest covering about 0.65%. Input material: PBMCs. The receptors originated from a man aged 18 to 35 in good health and CMV-seronegative. The CDR3 runs from the conserved cysteine through the conserved F or W. The D gene is left open where the match is weak. A clone size is listed for some rows: how often the clone was seen (once, few, many), or a class if it is expanded.

clone_size: .
cdr3_length: 14
d_call: .
j_call: TRBJ1-1
v_call: TRBV30
cdr3_nt: TGTGCCTGGACGTCTATTAGGGGATGGACTGAAGCTTTCTTT
cdr3_aa: CAWTSIRGWTEAFF

clone_size: few
cdr3_length: 12
d_call: .
j_call: TRBJ1-6
v_call: TRBV5-6
cdr3_nt: TGTGCCAGCAGCTTGGCGAATTCACCCCTCCACTTT
cdr3_aa: CASSLANSPLHF

clone_size: .
cdr3_length: 12
d_call: .
j_call: TRBJ2-1
v_call: TRBV9
cdr3_nt: TGTGCCAGCAGCCTTCGAGGGGGTCCTCAGTTCTTC
cdr3_aa: CASSLRGGPQFF

clone_size: .
cdr3_length: 13
d_call: TRBD1
j_call: TRBJ1-2
v_call: TRBV30
cdr3_nt: TGTGCCGGACAGGGTCTCGTAGGTGATGGCTACACCTTC
cdr3_aa: CAGQGLVGDGYTF

clone_size: .
cdr3_length: 14
d_call: .
j_call: TRBJ2-3
v_call: TRBV27
cdr3_nt: TGTGCCAGCAGTCAAGGGGGACGCACAGATACGCAGTATTTT
cdr3_aa: CASSQGGRTDTQYF

clone_size: .
cdr3_length: 17
d_call: TRBD1
j_call: TRBJ1-5
v_call: TRBV7-2
cdr3_nt: TGTGCCAGCAGCTTCAGGACAGGGGAAGGGTTCAATCAGCCCCAGCATTTT
cdr3_aa: CASSFRTGEGFNQPQHF

clone_size: .
cdr3_length: 16
d_call: .
j_call: TRBJ2-2
v_call: TRBV4-1
cdr3_nt: TGCGCCAGCAGGCTGACCGGGACACTAAACACCGGGGAGCTGTTTTTT
cdr3_aa: CASRLTGTLNTGELFF

clone_size: .
cdr3_length: 14
d_call: TRBD1
j_call: TRBJ1-2
v_call: TRBV2
cdr3_nt: TGTGCCAGACGGACAGGCCTCACCGGCTATGGCTACACCTTC
cdr3_aa: CARRTGLTGYGYTF

clone_size: .
cdr3_length: 13
d_call: TRBD2
j_call: TRBJ2-1
v_call: TRBV6-1
cdr3_nt: TGTGCCAGCAATCAAGGGACTAGCGGGGGTCAGTTCTTC
cdr3_aa: CASNQGTSGGQFF

clone_size: once
cdr3_length: 15
d_call: TRBD1
j_call: TRBJ1-1
v_call: TRBV14
cdr3_nt: TGTGCCAGCAGCGATAGCTACAGGGGGCGATCTGAAGCTTTCTTT
cdr3_aa: CASSDSYRGRSEAFF

clone_size: few
cdr3_length: 13
d_call: TRBD1
j_call: TRBJ1-2
v_call: TRBV27
cdr3_nt: TGTGCCAGCAGTAAGGGACAGTTCTATGGCTACACCTTC
cdr3_aa: CASSKGQFYGYTF

clone_size: .
cdr3_length: 15
d_call: .
j_call: TRBJ1-6
v_call: TRBV6-5
cdr3_nt: TGTGCCAGCGCCGGAGGGCGCGCTATGGATTCACCCCTCCACTTT
cdr3_aa: CASAGGRAMDSPLHF

clone_size: .
cdr3_length: 14
d_call: .
j_call: TRBJ1-1
v_call: TRBV11-3
cdr3_nt: TGTGCCAGCAGCTTAGGCCAGGGTGGCACTGAAGCTTTCTTT
cdr3_aa: CASSLGQGGTEAFF

clone_size: .
cdr3_length: 13
d_call: .
j_call: TRBJ1-1
v_call: TRBV5-1
cdr3_nt: TGCGCCAGCAGCACCGGTCCCCCTGCGGAAGCTTTCTTT
cdr3_aa: CASSTGPPAEAFF

clone_size: .
cdr3_length: 13
d_call: .
j_call: TRBJ1-2
v_call: TRBV28
cdr3_nt: TGTGCCAGCAGTAGACAGGTTAGCTATGGCTACACCTTC
cdr3_aa: CASSRQVSYGYTF

clone_size: .
cdr3_length: 13
d_call: .
j_call: TRBJ1-4
v_call: TRBV19
cdr3_nt: TGTGCCAGTAGTAGCGCGTTTAATGAAAAACTGTTTTTT
cdr3_aa: CASSSAFNEKLFF

clone_size: once
cdr3_length: 16
d_call: TRBD1
j_call: TRBJ1-1
v_call: TRBV19
cdr3_nt: TGTGCCAGTAGTCTTCGGGACAGGGTTTTTAAGACTGAAGCTTTCTTT
cdr3_aa: CASSLRDRVFKTEAFF

clone_size: .
cdr3_length: 14
d_call: TRBD2
j_call: TRBJ2-1
v_call: TRBV15
cdr3_nt: TGTGCCACCAGCAGGGGACTAGCGGGAAATGAGCAGTTCTTC
cdr3_aa: CATSRGLAGNEQFF

clone_size: .
cdr3_length: 16
d_call: TRBD2
j_call: TRBJ2-4
v_call: TRBV7-2
cdr3_nt: TGTGCCAGCAGCTTAGCGGGGGGGGATTCGAGAAACATTCAGTACTTC
cdr3_aa: CASSLAGGDSRNIQYF

clone_size: .
cdr3_length: 16
d_call: TRBD2
j_call: TRBJ2-1
v_call: TRBV5-4
cdr3_nt: TGTGCCAGCAGCTTCCCTAGCGGGGGCTTCTACAATGAGCAGTTCTTC
cdr3_aa: CASSFPSGGFYNEQFF

clone_size: .
cdr3_length: 13
d_call: .
j_call: TRBJ1-1
v_call: TRBV6-5
cdr3_nt: TGTGCCAGCAGTGAGGTGCTGAACACTGAAGCTTTCTTT
cdr3_aa: CASSEVLNTEAFF

clone_size: .
cdr3_length: 15
d_call: .
j_call: TRBJ1-1
v_call: TRBV7-9
cdr3_nt: TGTGCCAGCAGCTCCGGAGGACTACGGAACACTGAAGCTTTCTTT
cdr3_aa: CASSSGGLRNTEAFF

clone_size: once
cdr3_length: 15
d_call: TRBD2
j_call: TRBJ2-1
v_call: TRBV5-1
cdr3_nt: TGCGCCAGCATCGCCACAGCGGGGGGGCGGGGTGAGCAGTTCTTC
cdr3_aa: CASIATAGGRGEQFF

clone_size: .
cdr3_length: 14
d_call: .
j_call: TRBJ1-2
v_call: TRBV9
cdr3_nt: TGTGCCAGCAGCGTAGGTGGGCTTGACTATGGCTACACCTTC
cdr3_aa: CASSVGGLDYGYTF

clone_size: few
cdr3_length: 14
d_call: .
j_call: TRBJ1-2
v_call: TRBV27
cdr3_nt: TGTGCCAGCAGTAGAGGACAGCCTGGACGAGGCTACACCTTC
cdr3_aa: CASSRGQPGRGYTF

clone_size: .
cdr3_length: 14
d_call: TRBD1
j_call: TRBJ1-5
v_call: TRBV2
cdr3_nt: TGTGCCAGCAGTGGGACAGGGGAAAATCAGCCCCAGCATTTT
cdr3_aa: CASSGTGENQPQHF

clone_size: .
cdr3_length: 13
d_call: TRBD1
j_call: TRBJ1-2
v_call: TRBV29-1
cdr3_nt: TGCAGCGTGGCCTGGGACAGGACCTATGGCTACACCTTC
cdr3_aa: CSVAWDRTYGYTF

clone_size: .
cdr3_length: 15
d_call: .
j_call: TRBJ2-2
v_call: TRBV6-6
cdr3_nt: TGTGCCAGCACTCAAGGGGGGGTCGGCACCGGGGAGCTGTTTTTT
cdr3_aa: CASTQGGVGTGELFF

clone_size: .
cdr3_length: 15
d_call: TRBD1
j_call: TRBJ2-7
v_call: TRBV7-9
cdr3_nt: TGTGCCAGCAGCGAGGGACAGGGACAGGACTACGAGCAGTACTTC
cdr3_aa: CASSEGQGQDYEQYF

clone_size: .
cdr3_length: 14
d_call: .
j_call: TRBJ1-1
v_call: TRBV6-5
cdr3_nt: TGTGCCAGCAGTTACGGGGGGGTGAACACTGAAGCTTTCTTT
cdr3_aa: CASSYGGVNTEAFF

clone_size: .
cdr3_length: 18
d_call: .
j_call: TRBJ1-5
v_call: TRBV6-1
cdr3_nt: TGTGCCAGCAGTGAAGCCTTTTGGGGGGAATATAGCAATCAGCCCCAGCATTTT
cdr3_aa: CASSEAFWGEYSNQPQHF

clone_size: .
cdr3_length: 15
d_call: TRBD1
j_call: TRBJ1-6
v_call: TRBV18
cdr3_nt: TGTGCCAGCTCACCACCAGGGGGCCTTAATTCACCCCTCCACTTT
cdr3_aa: CASSPPGGLNSPLHF

clone_size: .
cdr3_length: 16
d_call: TRBD2
j_call: TRBJ2-4
v_call: TRBV11-3
cdr3_nt: TGTGCCAGCAGCCTTAGCGGGAGCGGGTCCAAAAACATTCAGTACTTC
cdr3_aa: CASSLSGSGSKNIQYF

clone_size: once
cdr3_length: 13
d_call: .
j_call: TRBJ2-3
v_call: TRBV27
cdr3_nt: TGTGCCAGCAGGGACAGCAATACAGATACGCAGTATTTT
cdr3_aa: CASRDSNTDTQYF

clone_size: .
cdr3_length: 17
d_call: TRBD1
j_call: TRBJ1-2
v_call: TRBV7-9
cdr3_nt: TGTGCCAGCAGCTTAGGGACAGGGAGACCTATTAACTATGGCTACACCTTC
cdr3_aa: CASSLGTGRPINYGYTF

clone_size: .
cdr3_length: 14
d_call: TRBD2
j_call: TRBJ2-3
v_call: TRBV27
cdr3_nt: TGTGCCAGCAGTGAAGCGGGAGAGGGAAATACGCAGTATTTT
cdr3_aa: CASSEAGEGNTQYF

clone_size: .
cdr3_length: 13
d_call: TRBD1
j_call: TRBJ2-7
v_call: TRBV7-3
cdr3_nt: TGTGCCAGCAGCGTGGGACAGGCTTACGAGCAGTACTTC
cdr3_aa: CASSVGQAYEQYF

clone_size: .
cdr3_length: 16
d_call: .
j_call: TRBJ1-1
v_call: TRBV9
cdr3_nt: TGTGCCAGCAGCGTAGTATTGGGGATGAGGGACACTGAAGCTTTCTTT
cdr3_aa: CASSVVLGMRDTEAFF

clone_size: .
cdr3_length: 13
d_call: .
j_call: TRBJ2-3
v_call: TRBV7-9
cdr3_nt: TGTGCCAGCAGCTCGGAGCAGCCCGATACGCAGTATTTT
cdr3_aa: CASSSEQPDTQYF

clone_size: .
cdr3_length: 13
d_call: .
j_call: TRBJ2-3
v_call: TRBV7-3
cdr3_nt: TGTGCCAGCAGCCCCCAGGGTTCAACCACGCAGTATTTT
cdr3_aa: CASSPQGSTTQYF

clone_size: few
cdr3_length: 15
d_call: .
j_call: TRBJ1-5
v_call: TRBV19
cdr3_nt: TGTGCCAGTAGTATAGCGGGGATCAGCAATCAGCCCCAGCATTTT
cdr3_aa: CASSIAGISNQPQHF

clone_size: .
cdr3_length: 15
d_call: TRBD1
j_call: TRBJ1-2
v_call: TRBV29-1
cdr3_nt: TGCAGCGTTGAAGGGCGGGCAGGGGGCGGCTATGGCTACACCTTC
cdr3_aa: CSVEGRAGGGYGYTF

clone_size: .
cdr3_length: 14
d_call: .
j_call: TRBJ2-5
v_call: TRBV5-1
cdr3_nt: TGCGCCAGCAGCTTGGTACAGGTAAAAGAGACCCAGTACTTC
cdr3_aa: CASSLVQVKETQYF

clone_size: once
cdr3_length: 16
d_call: TRBD1
j_call: TRBJ2-2
v_call: TRBV4-3
cdr3_nt: TGCGCCAGCAGCCAGACACAGGGGGATAACACCGGGGAGCTGTTTTTT
cdr3_aa: CASSQTQGDNTGELFF

clone_size: .
cdr3_length: 18
d_call: .
j_call: TRBJ1-4
v_call: TRBV2
cdr3_nt: TGTGCCAGCAGTGATCCCCAACACGGGGGGCTATATAATGAAAAACTGTTTTTT
cdr3_aa: CASSDPQHGGLYNEKLFF

clone_size: .
cdr3_length: 15
d_call: TRBD1
j_call: TRBJ2-1
v_call: TRBV11-3
cdr3_nt: TGTGCCAGCAGCTTAGAGGGACAGTCCTACAATGAGCAGTTCTTC
cdr3_aa: CASSLEGQSYNEQFF

clone_size: .
cdr3_length: 19
d_call: TRBD2
j_call: TRBJ2-1
v_call: TRBV19
cdr3_nt: TGTGCCAGTAGTATGGTCGGACTGGGCAGCGGGGGCTCCTACAATGAGCAGTTCTTC
cdr3_aa: CASSMVGLGSGGSYNEQFF

clone_size: .
cdr3_length: 18
d_call: .
j_call: TRBJ1-6
v_call: TRBV7-8
cdr3_nt: TGTGCCAGCAGCCCCTTGTTGACACCTGGCTCCTATAATTCACCCCTCCACTTT
cdr3_aa: CASSPLLTPGSYNSPLHF

clone_size: .
cdr3_length: 14
d_call: TRBD1
j_call: TRBJ1-1
v_call: TRBV7-9
cdr3_nt: TGTGCCAGCAGCTGGGGACAGGGGGATTTGGAAGCTTTCTTT
cdr3_aa: CASSWGQGDLEAFF

clone_size: .
cdr3_length: 18
d_call: TRBD1
j_call: TRBJ1-2
v_call: TRBV27
cdr3_nt: TGTGCCAGCAGTTTAAGTGGGACAGGGGGCGCGACTAACTATGGCTACACCTTC
cdr3_aa: CASSLSGTGGATNYGYTF

clone_size: .
cdr3_length: 13
d_call: .
j_call: TRBJ1-4
v_call: TRBV6-1
cdr3_nt: TGTGCCAGCTCGCGGCACATTAATGAAAAACTGTTTTTT
cdr3_aa: CASSRHINEKLFF

clone_size: .
cdr3_length: 16
d_call: TRBD2
j_call: TRBJ2-1
v_call: TRBV7-3
cdr3_nt: TGTGCCAGCAGCAAACTAGCGCCAACCATGGGCAATGAGCAGTTCTTC
cdr3_aa: CASSKLAPTMGNEQFF

clone_size: .
cdr3_length: 10
d_call: TRBD2
j_call: TRBJ2-1
v_call: TRBV20-1
cdr3_nt: TGCAGTGCCGGGACTAGTGAGCAGTTCTTC
cdr3_aa: CSAGTSEQFF

clone_size: .
cdr3_length: 14
d_call: TRBD2
j_call: TRBJ2-1
v_call: TRBV7-2
cdr3_nt: TGTGCCAGCAGCTTAAAGCCCGTGACTAGCGAGCAGTTCTTC
cdr3_aa: CASSLKPVTSEQFF

clone_size: .
cdr3_length: 16
d_call: TRBD1
j_call: TRBJ2-3
v_call: TRBV7-7
cdr3_nt: TGTGCCAGCAGCAGATCCGGGACAGGGTTCACAGATACGCAGTATTTT
cdr3_aa: CASSRSGTGFTDTQYF